Shown below are 10 T cell receptor beta chains from a single sample sequenced in a study of T cells in women clearing cervical HPV infection. Method: immunoSEQ multiplex PCR; TCRdb's copy keeps in-frame clones and lacks some. The data show approximately 24,000 clones, and the top ten clones hold about 5.7%. The sample consisted of blood buffy coat. Receptors originate from a woman between 18 and 69 years old with a cervical HPV16 infection that either progressed to CIN3+ or cleared (not recorded which).

Comments on this clone: The CDR3 extends 3 residues past the end of the read, so its final part is completed from the germline J gene. The chain joins TRBV7-2 to TRBJ1-1; 8 bases fit TRBD1. The J segment lost 1 base and the V segment lost 5 bases, leaving 6 bases of the junction unmatched. The germline gives CDR1 SGHTA, CDR2 FQGNSA. This CDR3 contains 15 residues. Incomplete CDR3 DNA: TGTGCCAGCAGCAAAAGGACAGGGAGGAACACTGAA. It codes for CASSKRTGRNTE. The whole CDR3 protein is CASSKRTGRNTEAFF.

The DNA read from the CDR3 is TGTGCCTGGAGTGTCCCGACAACCTACACAGATACG. This translates into CAWSVPTTYTDT. The whole CDR3 region reads CAWSVPTTYTDTQYF. This sequence joins TRBV30 and TRBJ2-3; unclear D gene. The read finishes 3 residues shy of the CDR3 end, and the germline J gene is used to complete it. In germline, CDR1 is GTSNPN, CDR2 SVGIG (reference sequence). The CDR3 totals 15 residues. The V end was cut by 0 bases, the J end by 2 bases, with 12 bases between.

Concerning this clone itself: The read finishes 3 residues shy of the CDR3 end, and the germline J gene is used to complete it. The chain combines TRBV7-9 with TRBJ1-6; tentatively, D is TRBD1 (5 bases). The ends were cut back, 1 base at V and 6 bases at J, with 7 bases in the middle. This CDR3 spans 14 amino acids. Germline V gene lookup returns CDR1 SEHNR and CDR2 FQNEAQ (reference sequence). The CDR3 sequence: CASSLGTLNSPLHF. The sequenced part of the CDR3 DNA is TGTGCCAGCAGCTTAGGGACACTTAATTCACCC.

Of note for this clone: Read coverage stops 3 residues before the CDR3 terminus; the germline J gene supplies the remainder. V and J are TRBV18 and TRBJ2-1; D might be TRBD1 or TRBD2, each matching 5 bases. Germline V gene sequence: CDR1 KGHSH, CDR2 LQKENI. V lost 4 bases and J 4 bases, leaving 11 bases between the germline ends. The CDR3 spans 14 residues. CDR3 region: CASSRIEGYNEQFF. The sequenced part of the CDR3 DNA is TGTGCCAGCTCACGTATTGAGGGGTACAATGAG.

With regard to this clone: The missing CDR3 end, 3 residues past where the read stops, is filled in from the germline J gene. The genes are TRBV29-1 and TRBJ1-1; TRBD1 aligns across 10 bases. The V gene's germline CDR1 is SQVTM and CDR2 ANQGSEA. CDR3 length: 13 amino acids. The J segment lost 6 bases and the V segment lost 5 bases, leaving 6 bases of the junction unmatched. This chain's CDR3 is CSVTGQGNSEAFF. The sequenced CDR3 bases are TGCAGCGTTACGGGACAGGGGAATTCTGAA.

As to this clone: Read coverage stops 3 residues before the CDR3 terminus; the germline J gene supplies the remainder. The gene calls are TRBV7-6 and TRBJ2-7; D might be TRBD1 or TRBD2, each matching 5 bases. Germline CDR1 reads SGHVS; CDR2 reads FNYEAQ. With 0 bases removed from V and 2 bases from J, the gap between germline ends came to 11 bases. This CDR3 comprises 15 residues. The DNA read from the CDR3 is TGTGCCAGCAGCTTAGCAGTCAGGGAGACCTACGAG. Its translation is CASSLAVRETYE. The whole CDR3 protein reads CASSLAVRETYEQYF.

With regard to this clone: The read comes to an end 3 residues before the CDR3 does, leaving the germline J gene to fill in the end. The gene calls are TRBV18 and TRBJ2-3; 8 positions agree with TRBD1. Germline lookup yields CDR1 KGHSH and CDR2 LQKENI. The CDR3 length is 13 residues. The DNA read from the CDR3 is TGTGCCAGCACCCCGGACAGGGAACAGCCG. It encodes CASTPDREQP. The entire CDR3 protein is CASTPDREQPQYF.

To note about this clone: The read ends 3 residues early relative to the CDR3; the germline J gene fills the gap. This chain uses TRBV20-1 with TRBJ2-2, with a tentative D call TRBD1 (5 bases). This CDR3 spans 15 amino acids. Germline V CDR1 and CDR2: DFQATT, SNEGSKA (reference sequence). V shed 5 bases and J shed 0 bases, with 13 bases lying between them. The CDR3 sequence is CSAGRQIPNTGELFF. The CDR3 DNA, read in part, is TGCAGTGCTGGTCGACAGATCCCGAACACCGGGGAG.

Note on this clone: The read is 3 residues too short to cover the CDR3 end, so that end is filled in from the germline J gene. The chain combines TRBV5-1 with TRBJ2-3, with TRBD1 as a possible D gene (5 bases). The ends were cut back, 3 bases at V and 6 bases at J, with 8 bases in the middle. This CDR3 comprises 12 residues. Germline loops: CDR1 SGHRS, CDR2 YFSETQ. CDR3 bases read: TGCGCCAGCAGCTCGCGACAGGATACG. It translates to CASSSRQDT. The whole CDR3 sequence reads CASSSRQDTQYF.

A word on this clone: The CDR3 end lies 3 residues beyond the end of the read and is filled in from the germline J gene. The chain links TRBV5-4 to TRBJ1-2, with D possibly being TRBD1 (6 bases). This CDR3 has 12 residues. Germline CDR1 reads SGHNT; CDR2 reads YYREEE (reference sequence). The CDR3 loop is CASSLGQIPYTF. The CDR3 DNA, read in part, is TGTGCCAGCAGCTTAGGACAGATACCC.